This T cell receptor beta chain was obtained from a study of blood T cell repertoires in COVID-19. The CDR3 runs to 12 residues. CDR1 and CDR2 (germline): GTSNPN, SVGIG (reference sequence). V lost 3 bases, J lost 6 bases, and 8 bases lay in between. Assay used: immunoSEQ multiplex PCR; TCRdb lists only in-frame clones, some missing. The table has some 200,000 clones, more than 65% seen once. The sample was peripheral blood. The chain joins TRBV30 to TRBJ2-2; D ambiguous. This clonotype was sampled from a woman aged 25 to 39 who had recovered from COVID-19. CDR3 coding DNA: TGTGCCTGGAGCTCAGACTCCGGGGAGCTGTTTTTT. Encoded protein: CAWSSDSGELFF. The variable domain in full, with the rest retrieved from reference TRBV30 and TRBJ2-2, is SQTIHQWPATLVQPVGSPLSLECTVEGTSNPNLYWYRQAAGRGLQLLFYSVGIGQISSEVPQNLSASRPQDRQFILSSKKLLLSDSGFYLCAWSSDSGELFFGEGSRLTVL.